This TCR beta chain was sequenced during a study of T-cell reconstitution after alpha-beta-depleted transplantation in children. Study results and caveats: After one year, T-cell counts and TCRbeta diversity mostly came from new T cells. The study traced high day-60 TCRbeta diversity in some patients to surviving recipient T cells and thymic progenitors. About two months after transplant, alpha-beta T cells reportedly came from several hundred expanded graft clones.

Trimming cost V 7 bases and J 2 bases, with 10 bases left between them. This CDR3 spans 12 amino acids. CDR1 and CDR2 (germline): SQVTM, ANQGSEA. This clonotype came up a few times. The antigen remains unidentified. Unique molecular identifiers tagged the TCRbeta library. TCRdb fed the PCR reads into MiXCR, producing one record per CDR3 protein. The sample contains hundreds of thousands of distinct CDR3 sequences, 10% to 15% of which appear only once. This specimen consisted of PBMCs, mostly from graft donor cells, obtained 360 days after TCRalphabeta/CD19-depleted stem cell transplant. The clonotype comes from a male patient younger than 18 who had a stem cell transplant for acute myeloid leukemia, so the T cells may come from the graft donor. The chain is built from TRBV29-1 and TRBJ2-3; D might be TRBD1 (5 bases). CDR3 DNA: TGCAGCGCTGGACATCTCACAGATACGCAGTATTTT. Amino acids: CSAGHLTDTQYF.